The present T cell receptor beta chain was sequenced within a study of regulatory dendritic cells for organ transplantation. This clone appeared a few times. The antigen is undetermined. CDR1 is SGHNT, CDR2 YYREEE, per germline (reference sequence). Unmatched junction bases numbered 4, after V lost 4 bases and J lost 1 base. The CDR3 totals 16 residues. Measured with immunoSEQ multiplex PCR; TCRdb has only the in-frame clones, and not every one. The sample records some 12,000 clones, 74% being singletons. CFSE-labeled sorted T cells met regulatory or mature dendritic cells for around 5 days. The receptor was isolated from a human donor in good health. Sequencing was performed on naive CD4+ T cells from blood cultured with regulatory dendritic cells. Subset noted: CD45RA+ naive T cells. This sequence joins TRBV5-4 and TRBJ2-2, with 10 bases identical to TRBD2. CDR3 region: CASSHPSGGNTGELFF. CDR3 DNA sequence: TGTGCCAGCAGCCATCCTAGCGGGGGGAACACCGGGGAGCTGTTTTTT.